What follows is one TCR beta chain and its context. Its antigen remains unidentified. No much larger clonotype is one base removed from it; base qualities were not supplied. TCR repertoires of sorted CD4+ and CD8+ blood T cells from severe aplastic anemia patients and healthy subjects were deep-sequenced in the study. Ficoll-Paque density gradient centrifugation was used to isolate peripheral blood mononuclear cells. CD4+ and CD8+ T cells were sorted by FACS or magnetic beads before DNA extraction. The entry originates in a study of CD8+CD57+ T cells in acquired aplastic anemia (dated by TCRdb to between 2018 and 2020). Study-wide context: On average, sorted CD4+ and CD8+ cells yielded around 3.1 ug of extracted DNA, with a range of about 0.18 to 30 ug. What the authors observed across the whole study: Nearly 30 CD8+ CDR3 sequences were found in both patients and controls but appeared to be highly expressed in patients and within the immunodominant clones of the patients. CD8+ Simpson's diversity did not differ significantly between patients and healthy controls (P=0.060).

Profiling of TCR beta VDJ combinations and CDR3 sequences used genomic DNA as the template. An Illumina HiSeq 2000 was the platform used for TCR repertoire sequencing. Per the authors' processing: TRBV/TRBJ rearrangement plots, CDR3 size and DJ length profiles, and Simpson's diversity index were used to evaluate the repertoires. The immunodominant clone was defined as the most abundant DNA sequence in deep sequencing data. CDR3 amino acid sequences were screened for sharing across subjects and compared with published repertoires and the VDJdb database. TCRdb itself trimmed the public reads at Q25 with fastp, ran MiXCR and retained productive beta chains. CDR3 protein duplicates are merged, each entry listing the most common genes and DNA. TCRdb, not the authors, supplied the V and J calls. The table for this sample lists 200,000 or so distinct CDR3 sequences; 64% of them were counted only once. About 45% of the sample is taken by the ten largest.

Germline trimming: 5 bases from V, 6 bases from J; junction bases outside gene matches: 8. Via the germline V gene (reference sequence), CDR1 is SEHNR and CDR2 FQNEAQ. The CDR3, from cysteine to phenylalanine, totals 14 residues. Just the 42-base CDR3 DNA is kept, in frame starting at base 1. This chain joins TRBV7-9 to TRBJ1-1, with 8 central nucleotides matching TRBD1. This TCR derives from a human donor with severe aplastic anemia or a healthy control (not recorded which). The sequencing input was sorted CD4+, CD8+, or CD8+CD57+ T cells (not recorded which) from PBMCs. This receptor has the CDR3 CASSQRTGTAEAFF. The bases are TGTGCCAGCAGCCAGAGGACAGGGACGGCTGAAGCTTTCTTT.